One sample yielded the 28 T cell receptor beta chains listed below, sequenced in a study of tumor-infiltrating lymphocytes in primary liver carcinoma. Total RNA (roughly 530 ng) served as template for TCR beta cDNA synthesis primed by a constant-region primer. Amplification in three nested multiplex PCR rounds with slightly modified ARM-PCR gave rise to TCR beta libraries. Primers for the first two PCR rounds were TRBV1-TRBV30 forward primers and a C-beta reverse primer (approximately 10 cycles per round). TCRdb processed the multiplex PCR reads anew with MiXCR; each CDR3 protein has one entry. The repertoire consists of about 120,000 distinct CDR3 sequences, with around 65% occurring once and the leading ten covering roughly 7.3%. Joint extraction of RNA and DNA used roughly 20-33 mg of bulk tissue that was unsorted. The source material was tumor-adjacent normal liver tissue. The receptors shown here come from a woman aged 60-75 years with primary liver carcinoma and hepatitis B virus infection.

This clonotype is judged medium-sized. The chain carries TRBV5-1 and TRBJ2-7; the match to TRBD1 covers 9 bases. The CDR3 length is 16 residues. The trim removed 0 bases at V and 2 bases at J, leaving 6 bases unmatched. Germline V gene sequence: CDR1 SGHRS, CDR2 YFSETQ. This CDR3 is CASSLDGQGLAYEQYF. Written as DNA, the CDR3 is TGCGCCAGCAGCTTGGATGGACAGGGGTTGGCCTACGAGCAGTACTTC. The full variable domain, in which reference TRBV5-1 and TRBJ2-7 provide the parts outside the CDR3, is KAGVTQTPRYLIKTRGQQVTLSCSPISGHRSVSWYQQTPGQGLQFLFEYFSETQRNKGNFPGRFSGRQFSNSRSEMNVSTLELGDSALYLCASSLDGQGLAYEQYFGPGTRLTVT.

There are many counts of this clonotype. V is TRBV10-2 and J is TRBJ1-6; 9 nucleotides line up with TRBD1. CDR1 and CDR2 from the germline V gene are WSHSY and SAAADI. The V segment lost 7 bases and the J segment 7 bases; nucleotides outside the gene matches: 5. The CDR3 consists of 14 residues. CDR3 residues: CASTRTGENSPLHF. The CDR3 DNA reads TGCGCCAGCACTCGGACAGGGGAGAATTCACCCCTCCACTTT.

As regards this clonotype: An end of the junction differs from the germline gene, which may be a read error. This rearrangement joins TRBV7-8 to TRBJ1-1; D unresolved. Germline V lookup: CDR1 SGHVS, CDR2 FQNEAQ. There are 13 residues in the CDR3. CDR3 sequence reads: CASNLRVNTEAFF. CDR3 DNA: TGTGCCAGCAACTTAAGGGTGAACACTGAAGCTTTCTTT.

This clonotype was detected many times. The chain uses TRBV7-9 and TRBJ2-1; 8 bases match TRBD2. Trimming removed 5 bases from V and 5 bases from J; junction bases left unmatched: 5. This CDR3 contains 14 residues. The germline V gene encodes CDR1 SEHNR and CDR2 FQNEAQ (reference sequence). The CDR3 DNA reads TGTGCCAGCAGCCACCCGGGGGGGAACAATGAGCAGTTCTTC. Translation gives CASSHPGGNNEQFF.

Comment on this clonotype: A much larger clone lies a single base off, so this may be a read error. The J gene is TRBJ2-3, the V gene TRBV7-8; 13 nucleotides agree with TRBD2. V gave up 5 bases and J gave up 4 bases; unmatched junction bases: 6. CDR1 and CDR2 from the germline V gene are SGHVS and FQNEAQ. The CDR3 covers 16 residues. The CDR3 is CASSQELAGGADTQYF. CDR3 DNA: TGTGCCAGCAGCCAGGAACTAGCGGGAGGGGCAGATACGCAGTATTTT.

On this clonotype: Relative to the germline gene, one junction end is altered; a read error may explain this. The chain couples TRBV10-1 to TRBJ2-7, with D possibly matching TRBD1 (6 bases). The CDR3 has 18 residues. CDR1 and CDR2 (germline): WNHNN, SYGVQD (reference sequence). The CDR3 is CSSSETLPRTGLTYEQYF. CDR3 sequence (DNA): TGCTCCAGCAGTGAGACTCTGCCCCGCACAGGGCTAACCTACGAGCAGTACTTC.

The CDR3 DNA follows: TGCAGTGCTCGGACTAGCTTGGGGAAAAACATTCAGTACTTC. Protein product: CSARTSLGKNIQYF. The J gene is TRBJ2-4, the V gene TRBV20-1; 8 nucleotides align to TRBD2. The junction had 7 bases not matched to a gene; V was cut back by 5 bases and J by 4 bases. Germline assignment: CDR1 DFQATT and CDR2 SNEGSKA (reference sequence). This CDR3 spans 14 amino acids.

On this clonotype: The conserved final phenylalanine or tryptophan is absent from the CDR3, which likely points to a read error. The chain carries TRBV12-3 or TRBV12-4 and TRBJ2-3; 13 bases are shared with TRBD2. CDR3 size: 21 residues. V lost 4 bases and J lost 2; bases outside the gene matches: 18. The CDR3 DNA follows: TGTGCCAGCAGTTCACAAAGAACTAGCGGGAGGGGGGACCTAGACACAGATACGCAGTATTTA. Translated, it gives CASSSQRTSGRGDLDTDTQYL.

This chain joins TRBV28 and TRBJ1-1; 9 nucleotides align to TRBD1. With 4 bases clipped from V and 4 bases from J, the junction kept 10 bases outside the gene matches. The CDR3 is made up of 16 amino acids. Germline assignment: CDR1 MDHEN and CDR2 SYDVKM. Written as DNA, the CDR3 is TGTGCCAGCAGTTCGTGTGGGACAGGGCTGGTCACTGAAGCTTTCTTT. Its protein is CASSSCGTGLVTEAFF.

Concerning this clonotype itself: An end of the junction does not agree with germline; a read error may underlie this. The rearrangement links TRBV5-6 to TRBJ2-1, with 7 bases fitting TRBD2. In germline, CDR1 is SGHDT, CDR2 YYEEEE. CDR3 length: 15 amino acids. DNA of the CDR3: TGTACCAGCAGATCCCGGACTAGGACGACCAATGAGCAGTTCTTC. Its protein is CTSRSRTRTTNEQFF.

The chain carries TRBV11-3 and TRBJ2-1, with TRBD2 identical over 7 bases. CDR3 length equals 15 residues. The V gene's germline CDR1 is SGHNT and CDR2 YENEEA. J gave up 6 bases and V 2 bases, and 7 bases lay outside the gene matches. CDR3: CASSLRTSVSNEQFF. The DNA of the CDR3 is TGTGCCAGCAGCTTACGTACTAGCGTTTCCAATGAGCAGTTCTTC.

On this clonotype: Compared with germline, one end of the junction differs, possibly owing to a read error. This sequence joins TRBV11-1 and TRBJ2-3, with D perhaps TRBD1 (5 bases). Germline CDR1 and CDR2: SGHAT and FQDESV (reference sequence). The CDR3 has 14 amino acids. CDR3 amino acids: CTSNLRTTIDTQYF. Written as DNA, the CDR3 is TGTACCAGCAACTTAAGGACAACCATAGATACGCAGTATTTT.

This clonotype was recorded once. It may be a read error: a sequence one base away is much more abundant. The CDR3 carries no conserved terminal phenylalanine or tryptophan, so it likely arises from a read error. The CDR3 DNA reads as TGTGCCAGCAGTTTATCGAGGGATACGCAGTATTTG. It specifies CASSLSRDTQYL. This chain connects TRBV28 to TRBJ2-3, with unresolved D. Deletions cut 1 base from V and 6 bases from J, with 5 bases between. The germline gives CDR1 MDHEN, CDR2 SYDVKM. The CDR3 is 12 residues long.

In regard to this clonotype: A single base separates this from a much larger clone, so it may be a read error. The gene calls are TRBV7-9 and TRBJ1-1, with D possibly being TRBD1 (6 bases). Trimming left V 5 bases short and J 5 bases short, with 15 bases between. The germline V gene has CDR1 SEHNR and CDR2 FQNEAQ (reference sequence). This CDR3 has 14 amino acids. CDR3 amino acids: CASSRTGIGTEAFF. The CDR3 nucleotides are TGTGCCAGCAGCCGAACAGGGATAGGGACTGAAGCTTTCTTT.

This clonotype was observed once. The chain uses TRBV29-1 and TRBJ1-1; D is unresolved. The CDR3 runs to 11 residues. The germline gives CDR1 SQVTM, CDR2 ANQGSEA. CDR3 coding DNA: TGCAACGCTGGTTCGGACACTGAAGCTTTCTTT. It is translated as CNAGSDTEAFF.

This clonotype appeared a single time. The rearrangement uses TRBV28 and TRBJ1-1; no reliable D call. The CDR3 is 20 amino acids. V was trimmed by 5 bases and J by 3 bases, leaving 31 bases between them. Germline CDR1 reads MDHEN; CDR2 reads SYDVKM. The CDR3 DNA sequence: TGTGCCAGCAGTCAAAACCGACGCTGGAAGGACCGAGAATTCTACACTGAAGCTTTCTTT. This encodes CASSQNRRWKDREFYTEAFF.

This clonotype was counted at least ten times. This chain uses TRBV7-9 with TRBJ2-7; D is undetermined. The CDR3 runs to 15 residues. Germline V gene lookup returns CDR1 SEHNR and CDR2 FQNEAQ (reference sequence). V lost 1 base and J 2 bases, leaving 12 bases between the germline ends. The CDR3 region has the DNA TGTGCCAGCAGCTTAGGCTCGCCAGGACCCTACGAGCAGTACTTC. It encodes CASSLGSPGPYEQYF.

Comments on this clonotype: A much larger clone differs from this one at a single base, so this may be a read error. V is TRBV5-6 and J is TRBJ2-2; no definite D call. CDR1 SGHDT and CDR2 YYEEEE come from the germline V gene. This CDR3 has 15 residues. CDR3 region: CANSLQWFNTGELFF. The DNA of the CDR3 is TGTGCCAACAGCTTGCAATGGTTTAACACCGGGGAGCTGTTTTTT.

This clonotype was observed many times. V and J are TRBV5-4 and TRBJ2-7; D is uncertain. The CDR3 loop spans 12 amino acids. Trimming left V 10 bases short and J 0 bases short, with 11 bases between. Germline lookup yields CDR1 SGHNT and CDR2 YYREEE (reference sequence). CDR3 coding DNA: TGTGCCTTTGGGCTTGGCTCCTACGAGCAGTACTTC. Translated: CAFGLGSYEQYF.

This clonotype was counted ten times or more. The chain combines TRBV7-9 with TRBJ1-2; D gene ambiguous. This CDR3 comprises 15 residues. Trimming left V 1 base short and J 5 bases short, with 14 bases between. CDR1 SEHNR and CDR2 FQNEAQ come from the germline V gene (reference sequence). The CDR3 loop reads CASSLGPIGLYGYTF. The CDR3, as DNA: TGTGCCAGCAGCTTAGGGCCGATTGGGCTATATGGCTACACCTTC.

As for this clonotype: One junction end does not reproduce the germline sequence, and a read error may be involved. The chain has TRBV19 and TRBJ1-5; the D is unclear. Germline V gene lookup returns CDR1 LNHDA and CDR2 SQIVND (reference sequence). The CDR3 sequence is 14 residues long. The CDR3 region has the DNA TGTGCCAGTGGTATAGAAGGGCCGGGACAGCCCCAGCATTTT. Encoded protein: CASGIEGPGQPQHF.

This clonotype was detected ten times or more. The chain is built from TRBV6-1 and TRBJ2-4; D is ambiguous. The ends were cut back, 10 bases at V and 1 base at J, with 5 bases in the middle. Germline CDR1 is MNHNS and CDR2 is SASEGT. The CDR3 is made up of 11 amino acids. CDR3 DNA: TGTGCCACCGCGGCCAAAAACATTCAGTACTTC. Amino acids: CATAAKNIQYF.

A note on this clonotype: The conserved final phenylalanine or tryptophan is absent from the CDR3, which likely points to a read error. The chain uses TRBV7-8 and TRBJ1-6; 10 nucleotides align to TRBD1. Losses at the gene ends were 6 bases for V and 7 bases for J; bases not matched to a gene: 15. The CDR3 runs to 18 residues. Germline CDR1 is SGHVS and CDR2 is FQNEAQ. Here the CDR3 DNA reads TGTGCCAGCAGTTCCGGGACAGGGGAGGCCCTTAGGAATTCACCCCTCCACTTA. Amino acids: CASSSGTGEALRNSPLHL.

The chain is built from TRBV13 and TRBJ2-3; 7 bases agree with TRBD2. The V segment lost 7 bases and the J segment 7 bases; nucleotides outside the gene matches: 14. This CDR3 is built from 15 residues. Germline V lookup: CDR1 PRHDT, CDR2 FYEKMQ (reference sequence). CDR3 sequence reads: CASNAINGRRYTQYF. The CDR3 region has the DNA TGTGCCAGCAACGCTATTAACGGGAGGAGGTATACGCAGTATTTT.

This clonotype was counted a few times. Because the CDR3 is missing its conserved closing phenylalanine or tryptophan, this is likely a read error. J is TRBJ1-5 and V is TRBV4-1; TRBD1 is a possible D gene (6 bases). The CDR3 runs to 15 residues. Germline V CDR1 and CDR2: MGHRA, YSYEKL. CDR3: CASSQSWGQGQPQHY. The CDR3 DNA sequence: TGTGCCAGCAGCCAATCCTGGGGGCAGGGACAGCCCCAGCATTAT.

On this clonotype itself: This is likely a read error, given that the CDR3 carries no conserved phenylalanine or tryptophan at its end. Because the CDR3's place on the DNA is in doubt, the DNA is left out and the CDR3 is given as listed by TCRdb. The gene calls are TRBV6-5 and TRBJ2-1; the DNA was not compared with TRBD1, the D call given in the table. CDR1 is MNHEY, CDR2 SVGAGI, per germline. Termini included, the CDR3 measures 18 amino acids. CDR3 region: CASSYSRRTLAFYNERFS.

As regards this clonotype: At one boundary the junction diverges from the germline segment, which might be a read error. V usage is TRBV10-3 and J usage is TRBJ2-1; 7 nucleotides match TRBD2. This CDR3 spans 12 amino acids. Germline V gene sequence: CDR1 ENHRY, CDR2 SYGVKD. CDR3 residues: CGISELGTNQLF. CDR3 nucleotide sequence: TGTGGCATCAGTGAGTTGGGGACTAATCAGCTCTTC.

DNA for the CDR3: TGTGCCAGCAGCAGCTGGACTAGCGTGAAAAATAAGCAGTTCTTC. It yields the protein CASSSWTSVKNKQFF. The chain has TRBV12-3 or TRBV12-4 and TRBJ2-1, with 9 nucleotides matching TRBD2. This CDR3 region has 15 residues. J lost 11 bases, V lost 6 bases, and 14 bases had no gene match.